The TCR beta chain described here comes from a study of shared clonotypes between healthy human individuals. Study summary: For every donor, three CD4 naive, three CD4 memory, two CD8 naive and one CD8 memory plates were used. Points from the study as a whole: The diversity represented, both genetic and in exposure history, was limited by few donors.

Concerning this clone itself: The antigen is not known.

The data were produced by immunoSEQ multiplex PCR, yet TCRdb's version contains in-frame clones alone and is incomplete. The data contain about 1 million clones, about three quarters of them singletons. Sequenced: memory CD4+ T cells sorted from blood. Subset meaning: CD45RA-negative fraction. This TCR was sampled from a man between 18 and 29 years old in good health.

The CDR3 here is CASSQGLGPDTIYF. The DNA for the CDR3 is TGCGCCAGCAGCCAAGGCCTGGGTCCGGACACCATATATTTT. The rearrangement uses TRBV4-1 and TRBJ1-3, with D unclear. Germline CDR1 reads MGHRA; CDR2 reads YSYEKL. V lost 1 base and J 8 bases, leaving 12 bases between the germline ends. This CDR3 has 14 residues.